A single sample is the source of the 26 T cell receptor beta chains below, sequenced in a study of T cell responses to AZD1222 COVID-19 vaccine. Data came from immunoSEQ multiplex PCR; TCRdb stores just in-frame clones and leaves some out. Here the sample spans fewer than 70,000 clones, 80% being singletons. The sequenced sample was peripheral blood, obtained 28 days after the second AZD1222 dose. The source of these receptors is an adult who received the AZD1222 COVID-19 vaccine.

This clone was seen just once. This chain connects TRBV2 to TRBJ1-1; TRBD1 is a possible D gene (5 bases). This CDR3 comprises 13 residues. V lost 7 bases and J lost 1, with 10 bases in between. In germline, CDR1 is SNHLY, CDR2 FYNNEI. The CDR3 sequence is CASTPGQNTEAFF. DNA of the CDR3: TGTGCCAGCACCCCCGGACAGAACACTGAAGCTTTCTTT.

The J gene is TRBJ2-7, the V gene TRBV5-4, with 8 bases fitting TRBD2. The CDR3 runs to 16 residues. After removal of 4 bases from V and 2 bases from J, the junction contained 11 bases not matched to a gene. Germline CDR1 and CDR2: SGHNT and YYREEE (reference sequence). The CDR3: CASSPVRTSRPYEQYF. CDR3 DNA sequence: TGTGCCAGCAGCCCAGTCAGGACTAGCCGCCCCTACGAGCAGTACTTC.

This rearrangement joins TRBV4-1 to TRBJ1-2, with D hard to call. Trimming cost V 0 bases and J 5 bases, with 13 bases left between them. The CDR3 is 15 amino acids. The germline gives CDR1 MGHRA, CDR2 YSYEKL. The CDR3 spells CASSQDEPRSYGYTF. CDR3 DNA: TGCGCCAGCAGCCAAGATGAACCCAGGTCATATGGCTACACCTTC.

The genes are TRBV5-4 and TRBJ1-2, with TRBD1 as a possible D gene (5 bases). Deletions cut 0 bases from V and 8 bases from J, with 20 bases between. The CDR3 length is 16 residues. CDR1 and CDR2 (germline): SGHNT, YYREEE (reference sequence). As DNA, the CDR3 is TGTGCCAGCAGCTTGGTCGGGACGAAGGGCCAGCAGGGCTACACCTTC. It encodes CASSLVGTKGQQGYTF.

This sequence joins TRBV3-1 (or the pseudogene TRBV3-2) and TRBJ1-2; no firm D call. Germline CDR1 is LGHDT and CDR2 is YNNKEL (reference sequence). Trimming took 0 bases from V and 11 from J, leaving 10 bases between them. The CDR3 contains 12 residues. CDR3: CASSQEPWGYTF. The CDR3 region has the DNA TGTGCCAGCAGCCAAGAACCATGGGGTTACACCTTC.

The CDR3 reads CASSRPAENYGYTF. CDR3 nucleotides: TGTGCCAGCAGCCGACCGGCAGAGAACTATGGCTACACCTTC. V is TRBV7-9 and J is TRBJ1-2; no firm D call. V gave up 5 bases and J gave up 2 bases, with 12 bases separating them. Looked up from germline, CDR1 is SEHNR and CDR2 is FQNEAQ (reference sequence). This CDR3 is built from 14 residues.

This sequence joins TRBV13 and TRBJ1-3; 11 nucleotides align to TRBD1. Looked up from germline, CDR1 is PRHDT and CDR2 is FYEKMQ (reference sequence). V shed 3 bases, J shed 1 base, and the junction held 2 bases outside the gene matches. This CDR3 contains 16 residues. The CDR3 reads CASSLDRGPSGNTIYF. CDR3 in DNA: TGTGCCAGCAGCTTGGACAGGGGGCCGTCTGGAAACACCATATATTTT.

This chain connects TRBV11-2 to TRBJ1-2, with a tentative D call TRBD1 (6 bases). CDR1 is SGHAT and CDR2 is FQNNGV in the germline V gene. V lost 1 base and J lost 8, with 14 bases in between. CDR3 size: 14 residues. CDR3 bases: TGTGCCAGCAGCTTAGTTTGGCAGGGGCAAGGCTACACCTTC. The encoded protein is CASSLVWQGQGYTF.

The gene calls are TRBV12-3 or TRBV12-4 and TRBJ1-2; D gene unclear. The CDR3 has 13 residues. The ends were cut back, 7 bases at V and 8 bases at J, with 17 bases in the middle. CDR3 protein: CASTPLQVGGYTF. In DNA form, the CDR3 reads TGTGCCAGCACCCCCCTTCAGGTGGGGGGCTACACCTTC.

This clone appeared a single time. The V and J genes are TRBV7-8 and TRBJ1-1; D remains ambiguous. The V end was cut by 7 bases, the J end by 1 base, with 10 bases between. CDR1 and CDR2 from the germline V gene are SGHVS and FQNEAQ. This CDR3 is built from 13 residues. CDR3 DNA sequence: TGTGCCAGCACCCGACAACAGAACACTGAAGCTTTCTTT. Translated: CASTRQQNTEAFF.

The sample holds a few counts of this clone. The chain couples TRBV19 to TRBJ2-3, with D tentatively TRBD1 (8 bases). Germline CDR1 reads LNHDA; CDR2 reads SQIVND (reference sequence). This CDR3 has 14 residues. Trimming removed 6 bases from V and 3 bases from J, with 13 bases in between. CDR3 sequence reads: CASRDRGGTDTQYF. The CDR3 region has the DNA TGTGCCAGTAGAGACAGGGGAGGGACAGATACGCAGTATTTT.

The chain has TRBV6-5 and TRBJ1-5; D perhaps matches TRBD1 (5 bases). Germline CDR1 reads MNHEY; CDR2 reads SVGAGI. The CDR3 length is 15 residues. V gave up 7 bases and J gave up 9 bases, with 22 bases separating them. CDR3 in DNA: TGTGCCAGCAACGTACGGGACGACCGGAGATTGCCCCAGCATTTT. Encoded protein: CASNVRDDRRLPQHF.

V usage is TRBV11-2 and J usage is TRBJ1-2, with a weak D call TRBD1 (6 bases). The CDR3 has 16 residues. The germline V gene has CDR1 SGHAT and CDR2 FQNNGV. V lost 0 bases, J lost 4 bases, and 15 bases lay in between. The CDR3 sequence: CASSLDRRGRVYGYTF. In DNA, the CDR3 is TGTGCCAGCAGCTTAGATCGCCGGGGGCGGGTCTATGGCTACACCTTC.

The chain joins TRBV5-4 to TRBJ1-2; D perhaps matches TRBD1 (5 bases). V was cut by 4 bases and J by 4 bases, with 8 bases left in between. CDR1 is SGHNT, CDR2 YYREEE, per germline (reference sequence). CDR3 size: 12 residues. The CDR3, as DNA: TGTGCCAGCAGCGGGGGGTTCTATGGCTACACCTTC. Its translation is CASSGGFYGYTF.

This clone was recorded a few times. CDR3 sequence reads: CASRINTNTGELFF. CDR3 bases: TGTGCCAGCAGGATAAATACCAACACCGGGGAGCTGTTTTTT. The chain has TRBV2 and TRBJ2-2; no firm D call. The CDR3 is 14 amino acids. V was pared by 6 bases and J by 2 bases, with 10 bases between. Germline-derived CDR1 and CDR2 are SNHLY and FYNNEI.

This chain connects TRBV18 to TRBJ2-3, with D perhaps matching TRBD1 (6 bases). The V end lost 2 bases, the J end lost 3 bases, and 18 bases lay between the germline ends. The germline V gene has CDR1 KGHSH and CDR2 LQKENI. The CDR3 length is 17 residues. The CDR3 loop is CASSPSVGQRATDTQYF. CDR3 nucleotides: TGTGCCAGCTCACCAAGTGTTGGACAGCGAGCTACAGATACGCAGTATTTT.

The table lists this clone with many counts. The J gene is TRBJ2-7, the V gene TRBV7-2; 7 positions match TRBD2. Germline loops: CDR1 SGHTA, CDR2 FQGNSA. Trimming cost V 5 bases and J 6 bases; bases outside gene matches: 10. The CDR3 totals 14 residues. The CDR3 sequence is CASSRSGRRSEQYF. In nucleotides, the CDR3 is TGTGCCAGCAGCCGTAGCGGGCGAAGGTCCGAGCAGTACTTC.

The chain combines TRBV28 with TRBJ2-2, with D possibly being TRBD1 (5 bases). Germline lookup yields CDR1 MDHEN and CDR2 SYDVKM. The V gene lost 5 bases and the J gene lost 6 bases, with 16 bases spanning the gap. The CDR3 length is 15 residues. The CDR3 sequence: CASSLSRVGSGELFF. The CDR3, as DNA: TGTGCCAGCAGTCTTAGCAGGGTTGGGTCCGGGGAGCTGTTTTTT. Complete variable domain (other parts from reference TRBV28 and TRBJ2-2): DVKVTQSSRYLVKRTGEKVFLECVQDMDHENMFWYRQDPGLGLRLIYFSYDVKMKEKGDIPEGYSVSREKKERFSLILESASTNQTSMYLCASSLSRVGSGELFFGEGSRLTVL.

The chain recombines TRBV3-1 (or the pseudogene TRBV3-2) with TRBJ1-4; a weak D match, TRBD1 (5 bases). The CDR3 runs to 12 residues. Germline CDR1 and CDR2: LGHDT and YNNKEL (reference sequence). V was trimmed by 4 bases and J by 8 bases, leaving 8 bases between them. The CDR3 nucleotides read TGTGCCAGCAGCCCGGGGCGGGAAAAACTGTTTTTT. It translates to CASSPGREKLFF.

The sample holds one count of this clone. This chain connects TRBV5-1 to TRBJ2-1; the match to TRBD1 covers 11 bases. Per the germline V gene, CDR1 is SGHRS and CDR2 is YFSETQ. The CDR3 totals 18 residues. V trimming: 3 bases; J trimming: 3 bases; junction bases outside the gene matches: 11. The CDR3 spells CASSSPPGQGGVYNEQFF. For the CDR3, the DNA is TGCGCCAGCAGCTCCCCCCCGGGACAGGGGGGGGTCTACAATGAGCAGTTCTTC.

This sequence joins TRBV30 and TRBJ2-2, with unresolved D. Germline V CDR1 and CDR2: GTSNPN, SVGIG (reference sequence). Between the trimmed V and J ends, which lost 2 bases and 2 bases, there was a span of 9 bases. CDR3 length: 14 amino acids. CDR3 region: CAWSKMDNTGELFF. CDR3 sequence (DNA): TGTGCCTGGAGTAAAATGGATAACACCGGGGAGCTGTTTTTT.

The chain carries TRBV3-1 (or the pseudogene TRBV3-2) and TRBJ2-3; D uncertain. Trimming removed 4 bases from V and 5 bases from J, with 13 bases in between. The CDR3 loop spans 14 amino acids. Germline V gene lookup returns CDR1 LGHDT and CDR2 YNNKEL (reference sequence). The CDR3 region is CASSPPGLGDTQYF. The CDR3 region has the DNA TGTGCCAGCAGCCCCCCCGGGCTGGGAGATACGCAGTATTTT.

The count of this clone is one. This chain joins TRBV7-9 and TRBJ2-5; TRBD1 matches 8 bases. After removal of 4 bases from V and 2 bases from J, the junction contained 9 bases not matched to a gene. This CDR3 contains 16 residues. CDR1 and CDR2 from the germline V gene are SEHNR and FQNEAQ (reference sequence). CDR3 sequence reads: CASSSALGQVQETQYF. As DNA, the CDR3 is TGTGCCAGCAGCTCCGCTCTGGGACAGGTACAAGAGACCCAGTACTTC.

This clone was recorded a few times. The chain links TRBV7-6 to TRBJ2-5, with D perhaps matching TRBD1 (5 bases). CDR3 length: 15 residues. Germline V gene sequence: CDR1 SGHVS, CDR2 FNYEAQ. The V and J ends lost 5 bases and 2 bases respectively, with 15 bases between them. In DNA form, the CDR3 reads TGTGCCAGCAGCCTAATTGGACAAAATCAAGAGACCCAGTACTTC. This encodes CASSLIGQNQETQYF.

The chain carries TRBV28 and TRBJ2-7, with D possibly matching TRBD1 (6 bases). The CDR3 is 16 amino acids. V dropped 7 bases and J dropped 0 bases, with 19 bases sitting between them. The germline gives CDR1 MDHEN, CDR2 SYDVKM. CDR3 region: CASIGSGDPYSYEQYF. DNA of the CDR3: TGTGCCAGCATCGGCTCAGGGGACCCCTACTCCTACGAGCAGTACTTC.

The genes are TRBV2 and TRBJ2-1, with unresolved D. This CDR3 contains 15 residues. The germline V and J ends were trimmed by 4 bases and 4 bases, with 14 bases remaining between them. Germline CDR1 reads SNHLY; CDR2 reads FYNNEI. DNA for the CDR3: TGTGCCAGCAGTGGGCGGCAGAACTTTTACAATGAGCAGTTCTTC. Translated, it gives CASSGRQNFYNEQFF.